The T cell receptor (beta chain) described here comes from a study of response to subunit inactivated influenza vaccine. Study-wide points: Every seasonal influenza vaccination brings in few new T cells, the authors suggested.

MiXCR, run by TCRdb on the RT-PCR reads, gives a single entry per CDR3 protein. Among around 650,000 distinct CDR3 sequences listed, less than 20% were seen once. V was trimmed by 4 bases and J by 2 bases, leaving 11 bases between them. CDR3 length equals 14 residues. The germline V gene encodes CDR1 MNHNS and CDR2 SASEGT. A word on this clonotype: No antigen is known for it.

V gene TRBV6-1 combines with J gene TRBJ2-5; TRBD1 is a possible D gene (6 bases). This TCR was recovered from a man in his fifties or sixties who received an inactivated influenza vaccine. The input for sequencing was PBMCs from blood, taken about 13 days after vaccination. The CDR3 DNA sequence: TGTGCCAGCAGTGTACAGGGCCCTCAAGAGACCCAGTACTTC. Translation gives CASSVQGPQETQYF.